Sequencing of this TCR beta chain was carried out in a study of technical replicates of blood from several donors (dated by TCRdb to 2016 to 2017). The library came from the immunoSEQ multiplex PCR assay. TCRdb re-hosts the immuneACCESS table, in-frame sequences only. Its copies lack some clones; in the studies checked, an unresolved V gene accounts for under half of them, and the cause for the rest is not known. This sample lists 56,000 or so clones; nearly 95% were detected once. About 3% of the sample is held by the ten biggest clonotypes. With regard to this clone: Its antigen target is currently unknown. No much larger clone is present one base from it, and per-base qualities are unavailable.

CDR1 is given as SGHTA and CDR2 as FQGNSA, both from the germline V gene. The CDR3 measures 16 amino acids from cysteine to phenylalanine. The entry retains the CDR3 DNA only, 48 bases that are in frame from base 1. Here V drops 1 base and J drops 7 bases, and the junction holds 9 bases not matched to any gene. This TCR was recovered from a human donor in good health. Some clones in this sample may be carry-over from other donors' samples. The specimen sequenced was PBMCs. In this chain, TRBV7-2 is recombined with TRBJ2-4, with 8 bases in between that match TRBD2. The DNA is as follows: TGTGCCAGCAGCTTAGGGTTCGGGGGGGGACGGAACATTCAGTACTTC. It translates as CASSLGFGGGRNIQYF.